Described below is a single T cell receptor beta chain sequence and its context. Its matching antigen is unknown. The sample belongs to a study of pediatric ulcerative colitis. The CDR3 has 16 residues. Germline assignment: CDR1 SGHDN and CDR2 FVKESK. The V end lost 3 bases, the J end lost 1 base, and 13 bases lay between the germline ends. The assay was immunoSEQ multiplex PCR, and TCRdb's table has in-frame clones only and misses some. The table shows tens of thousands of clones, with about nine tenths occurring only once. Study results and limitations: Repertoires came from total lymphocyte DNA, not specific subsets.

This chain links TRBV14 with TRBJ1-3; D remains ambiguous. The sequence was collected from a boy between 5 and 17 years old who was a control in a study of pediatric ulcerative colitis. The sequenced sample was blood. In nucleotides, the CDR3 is TGTGCCAGCAGCCAGGTTGACACACCTTCTGGAAACACCATATATTTT. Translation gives CASSQVDTPSGNTIYF.